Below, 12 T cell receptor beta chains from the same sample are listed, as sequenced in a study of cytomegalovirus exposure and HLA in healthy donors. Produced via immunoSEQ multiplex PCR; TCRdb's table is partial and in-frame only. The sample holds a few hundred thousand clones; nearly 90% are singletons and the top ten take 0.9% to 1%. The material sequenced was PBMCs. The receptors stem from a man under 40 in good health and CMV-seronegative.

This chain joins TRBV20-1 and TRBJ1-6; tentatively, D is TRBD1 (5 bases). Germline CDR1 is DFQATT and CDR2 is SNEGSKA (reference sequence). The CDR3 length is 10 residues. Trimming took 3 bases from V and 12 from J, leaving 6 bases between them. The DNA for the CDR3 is TGCAGTGCTAGGCAGGGACCCCTCCACTTT. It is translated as CSARQGPLHF.

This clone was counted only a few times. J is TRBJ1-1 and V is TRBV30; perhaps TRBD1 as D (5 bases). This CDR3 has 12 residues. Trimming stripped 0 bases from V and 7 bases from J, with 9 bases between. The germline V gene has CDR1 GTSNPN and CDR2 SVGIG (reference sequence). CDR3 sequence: CAWSVRGGEAFF. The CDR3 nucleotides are TGTGCCTGGAGTGTGAGGGGAGGTGAAGCTTTCTTT.

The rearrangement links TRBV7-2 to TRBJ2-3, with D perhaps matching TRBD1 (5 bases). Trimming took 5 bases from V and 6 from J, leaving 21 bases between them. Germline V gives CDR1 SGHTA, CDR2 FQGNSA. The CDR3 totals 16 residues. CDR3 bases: TGTGCCAGCAGCGTAGGGTCCGGTTGGGGCGCTGATACGCAGTATTTT. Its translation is CASSVGSGWGADTQYF. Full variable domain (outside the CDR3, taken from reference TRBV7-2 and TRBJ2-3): GAGVSQSPSNKVTEKGKDVELRCDPISGHTALYWYRQSLGQGLEFLIYFQGNSAPDKSGLPSDRFSAERTGGSVSTLTIQRTQQEDSAVYLCASSVGSGWGADTQYFGPGTRLTVL.

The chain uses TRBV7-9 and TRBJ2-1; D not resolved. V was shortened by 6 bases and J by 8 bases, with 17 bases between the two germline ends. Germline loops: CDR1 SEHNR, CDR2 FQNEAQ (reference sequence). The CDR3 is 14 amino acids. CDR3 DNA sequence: TGTGCCAGCAGTGAAATGACTTGGATGGATGAGCAGTTCTTC. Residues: CASSEMTWMDEQFF.

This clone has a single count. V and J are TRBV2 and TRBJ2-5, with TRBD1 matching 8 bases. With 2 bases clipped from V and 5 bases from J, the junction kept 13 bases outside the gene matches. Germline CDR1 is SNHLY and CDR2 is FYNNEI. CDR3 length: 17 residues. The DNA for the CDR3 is TGTGCCAGCAGTGAATTATTGTTCCAGGGGGCGGGGGAGACCCAGTACTTC. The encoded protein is CASSELLFQGAGETQYF.

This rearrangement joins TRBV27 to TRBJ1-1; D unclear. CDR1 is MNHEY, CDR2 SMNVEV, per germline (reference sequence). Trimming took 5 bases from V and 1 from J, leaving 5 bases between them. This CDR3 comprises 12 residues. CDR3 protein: CASSPQNTEAFF. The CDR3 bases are TGTGCCAGCAGTCCACAGAACACTGAAGCTTTCTTT.

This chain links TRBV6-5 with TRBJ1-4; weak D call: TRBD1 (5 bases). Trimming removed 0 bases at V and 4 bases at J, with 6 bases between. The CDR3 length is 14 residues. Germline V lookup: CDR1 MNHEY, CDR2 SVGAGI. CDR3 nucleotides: TGTGCCAGCAGTTACTCAGGGGTTAATGAAAAACTGTTTTTT. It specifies CASSYSGVNEKLFF.

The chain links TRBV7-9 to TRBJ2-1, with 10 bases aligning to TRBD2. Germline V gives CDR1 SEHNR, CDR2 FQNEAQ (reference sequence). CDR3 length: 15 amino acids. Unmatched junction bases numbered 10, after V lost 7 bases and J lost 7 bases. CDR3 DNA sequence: TGTGCCAGCAATCCTTTAGCGGGGGGTGGGAATGAGCAGTTCTTC. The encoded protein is CASNPLAGGGNEQFF.

CDR3: CASRQTGANTGELFF. CDR3 coding DNA: TGTGCCAGTAGACAGACAGGGGCGAACACCGGGGAGCTGTTTTTT. V is TRBV19 and J is TRBJ2-2; 8 nucleotides match TRBD1. The CDR3 contains 15 residues. Per the germline V gene, CDR1 is LNHDA and CDR2 is SQIVND (reference sequence). Germline trimming cut 6 bases from V and 0 bases from J; bases unmatched to any gene: 3.

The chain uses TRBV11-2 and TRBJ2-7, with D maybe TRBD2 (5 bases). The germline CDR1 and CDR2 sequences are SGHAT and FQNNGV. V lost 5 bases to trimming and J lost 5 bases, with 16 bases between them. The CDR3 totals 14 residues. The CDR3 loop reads CASSLPPPGDEQYF. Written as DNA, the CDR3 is TGTGCCAGCAGCCTACCCCCCCCCGGGGACGAGCAGTACTTC.

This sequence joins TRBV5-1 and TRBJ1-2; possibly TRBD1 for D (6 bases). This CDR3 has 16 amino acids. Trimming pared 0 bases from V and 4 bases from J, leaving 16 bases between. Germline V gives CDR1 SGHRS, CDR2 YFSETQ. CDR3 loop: CASSLGIGGPSYGYTF. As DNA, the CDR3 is TGCGCCAGCAGCTTGGGGATAGGGGGTCCGAGCTATGGCTACACCTTC.

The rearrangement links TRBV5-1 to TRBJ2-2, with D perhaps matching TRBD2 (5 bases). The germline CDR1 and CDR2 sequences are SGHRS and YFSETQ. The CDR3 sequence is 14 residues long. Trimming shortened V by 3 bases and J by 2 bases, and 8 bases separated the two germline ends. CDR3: CASSWTYNTGELFF. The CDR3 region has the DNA TGCGCCAGCAGCTGGACTTATAACACCGGGGAGCTGTTTTTT.